One and the same sample provided the 8 T cell receptor beta chains below, sequenced in a study of blood T cell repertoires in COVID-19. Profiling relied on immunoSEQ multiplex PCR, and the TCRdb table lists in-frame clones only, not all of them. The profile shows around 60,000 clones, approximately 88% of them singletons. Sequenced input: peripheral blood. The receptors stem from a man aged 55 to 69 with COVID-19, enrolled during active disease.

The count of this clone is one. V gene TRBV18 combines with J gene TRBJ1-5; no clear D gene. The germline V gene encodes CDR1 KGHSH and CDR2 LQKENI. The length of the CDR3 is 14 residues. Trimming shortened V by 5 bases and J by 5 bases, and 13 bases separated the two germline ends. CDR3 nucleotides: TGTGCCAGCTCAGAAGATCTCTCGGATCAGCCCCAGCATTTT. Translation gives CASSEDLSDQPQHF.

This sequence joins TRBV7-9 and TRBJ2-3; 7 bases match TRBD2. Germline V gene data show CDR1 as SEHNR and CDR2 as FQNEAQ (reference sequence). The CDR3 is 15 residues long. Trimming cost V 3 bases and J 5 bases; bases outside gene matches: 8. In DNA form, the CDR3 reads TGTGCCAGCAGCTTGAGGCGGGAGATCCAAGATACGCAGTATTTT. It specifies CASSLRREIQDTQYF.

V is TRBV2 and J is TRBJ2-7; 9 nucleotides line up with TRBD1. Trimming cost V 5 bases and J 5 bases; bases outside gene matches: 4. The CDR3 is 13 residues long. Germline V gene sequence: CDR1 SNHLY, CDR2 FYNNEI. The CDR3 loop is CASSSGQGNEQYF. CDR3 coding DNA: TGTGCCAGCAGTTCAGGACAGGGGAACGAGCAGTACTTC.

The chain is built from TRBV6-5 and TRBJ2-7; 11 bases are shared with TRBD2. V gave up 0 bases and J gave up 4 bases; unmatched junction bases: 2. Germline lookup yields CDR1 MNHEY and CDR2 SVGAGI. The CDR3 contains 15 residues. The CDR3 coding sequence is TGTGCCAGCAGTTACTCGGGACTAGCGGAATACGAGCAGTACTTC. Residues: CASSYSGLAEYEQYF.

The V gene is TRBV6-1, the J gene TRBJ2-7; D perhaps matches TRBD1 (6 bases). The germline CDR1 and CDR2 sequences are MNHNS and SASEGT. V lost 2 bases and J 2 bases, leaving 16 bases between the germline ends. This CDR3 is 16 amino acids long. The CDR3 is CASSEIGGDGPYEQYF. CDR3 bases: TGTGCCAGCAGTGAAATAGGGGGTGACGGTCCCTACGAGCAGTACTTC.

This sequence joins TRBV6-5 and TRBJ2-1, with D perhaps TRBD2 (6 bases). There are 14 residues in the CDR3. Trimming removed 8 bases at V and 1 base at J, with 12 bases between. Germline V gene lookup returns CDR1 MNHEY and CDR2 SVGAGI. CDR3 loop: CASATSPSYNEQFF. CDR3 in DNA: TGTGCCAGCGCCACTAGCCCTTCCTACAATGAGCAGTTCTTC.

This clone has only a few counts. CDR3 sequence: CASSQGSDGYGYTF. The CDR3 DNA is TGTGCCAGCAGCCAAGGGAGCGACGGGTATGGCTACACCTTC. The chain joins TRBV3-1 (or the pseudogene TRBV3-2) to TRBJ1-2; D gene ambiguous. Trimming stripped 1 base from V and 5 bases from J, with 11 bases between. Germline V gene data show CDR1 as LGHDT and CDR2 as YNNKEL (reference sequence). This CDR3 has 14 amino acids.

The chain joins TRBV5-1 to TRBJ2-1; 8 bases line up with TRBD1. Looked up from germline, CDR1 is SGHRS and CDR2 is YFSETQ. The length of the CDR3 is 13 residues. V dropped 6 bases and J dropped 9; count of bases not matched to a gene: 8. For the CDR3, the DNA is TGCGCCAGCACCGAAGGACAGGGCGGTGAGCAGTTCTTC. This translates into CASTEGQGGEQFF.